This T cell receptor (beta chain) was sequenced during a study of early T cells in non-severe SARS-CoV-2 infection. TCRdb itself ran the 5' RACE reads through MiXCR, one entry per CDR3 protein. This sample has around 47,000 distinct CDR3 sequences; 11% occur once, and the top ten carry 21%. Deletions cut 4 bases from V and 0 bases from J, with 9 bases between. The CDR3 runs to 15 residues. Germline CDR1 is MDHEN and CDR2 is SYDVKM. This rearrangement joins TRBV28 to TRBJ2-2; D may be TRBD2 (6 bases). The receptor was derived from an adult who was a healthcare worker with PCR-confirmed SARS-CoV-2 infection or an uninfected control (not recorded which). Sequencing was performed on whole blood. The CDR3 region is CASSSSVPNTGELFF. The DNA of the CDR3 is TGTGCCAGCAGTTCTAGCGTCCCGAACACCGGGGAGCTGTTTTTT.